Listed below are T cell receptor beta chains from one sample, sequenced in a study of beta chain features in type 1 diabetes. TCRdb keeps only in-frame clones here, not all; method: immunoSEQ multiplex PCR. The data contain about 160,000 clones, about 9% of them singletons. The sample comprised central memory CD4+ T cells from blood. These receptors came from a woman in her late teens or twenties with type 1 diabetes. CDR3s include the opening cysteine and the closing phenylalanine or tryptophan. The D gene is left open where the match is weak. Expanded clones get a size class; other rows say once, few or many, or leave the size out.

v_call	d_call	clone_size	j_call	cdr3_nt	cdr3_aa
TRBV10-2	-	few	TRBJ2-3	TGCGCCAGCACGGTGGGCACAGATACGCAGTATTTT	CASTVGTDTQYF
TRBV18	TRBD1	-	TRBJ2-7	TGTGCCAGCTCGAAGGGACAGGGGGTCTCCTACGAGCAGTACTTC	CASSKGQGVSYEQYF
TRBV7-9	-	few	TRBJ2-5	TGTGCCAGCAGCTTCGGTAGATCAGAGACCCAGTACTTC	CASSFGRSETQYF
TRBV7-6	-	few	TRBJ2-2	TGTGCCAGCAGCCTCCGGGACTCCGGCGGGGAGCTGTTTTTT	CASSLRDSGGELFF
TRBV7-9	-	-	TRBJ2-5	TGTGCCAGCAGCTTAGGTGGTAGCGCCGAGACCCAGTACTTC	CASSLGGSAETQYF
TRBV27	-	few	TRBJ2-3	TGTGCCAGCAGTCCCGGTATTACGCAGTATTTT	CASSPGITQYF
TRBV27	TRBD1	-	TRBJ2-3	TGTACCAGCAGTCCATACTCCCGGGACAGGGGCACAGATACGCAGTATTTT	CTSSPYSRDRGTDTQYF
TRBV6-6	-	few	TRBJ1-5	TGTGCCAGCACCTCCGCGGGGCCCCAGCATTTT	CASTSAGPQHF
TRBV7-9	-	-	TRBJ2-3	TGTGCCAGCAGCAGACTCCAAGATACGCAGTATTTT	CASSRLQDTQYF
TRBV5-4	TRBD2	-	TRBJ2-1	TGTGCCAGCAGCTTCATGGCGACTAGCGGGAGCATCGATGAGCAGTTCTTC	CASSFMATSGSIDEQFF
TRBV5-6	TRBD1	few	TRBJ1-6	TGTGCCAGCAGCTCAGCCACAGGGGGCCTTTCTCCCCTCCACTTT	CASSSATGGLSPLHF
TRBV5-1	-	few	TRBJ2-6	TGCGCCAGCAGCTTGGCGGGGCCAGGGGCTGGGGCCAACGTCCTGACTTTC	CASSLAGPGAGANVLTF
TRBV25-1	-	few	TRBJ1-2	TGTGCCAGCAGTGAAGGAGGCAGGATTTATGGCTACACCTTC	CASSEGGRIYGYTF
TRBV15	TRBD2	few	TRBJ2-5	TGTGCCACCGAAACGGGAGGTCTGGAGACCCAGTACTTC	CATETGGLETQYF
TRBV4-2	-	-	TRBJ1-4	TGTGCCAGCAGCCAATCGTCCCCTAATGAAAAACTGTTTTTT	CASSQSSPNEKLFF
TRBV2	TRBD1	few	TRBJ2-7	TGTGCCAGCAGTGTCAGGGGGCACGAGCAGTACTTC	CASSVRGHEQYF
TRBV30	TRBD1	-	TRBJ1-5	TGTGCCTGGAGTATGACAGGGAGCAATCAGCCCCAGCATTTT	CAWSMTGSNQPQHF
TRBV11-2	TRBD2	few	TRBJ2-1	TGTGCCAGCAGCTCACGGGGGGGCGACTACCACAATGAGCAGTTCTTC	CASSSRGGDYHNEQFF
TRBV28	TRBD2	few	TRBJ2-3	TGTGCCAGCAGTCCCCTCGGACTAGCGGGAGTTAGCGGGCCATACGATACGCAGTATTTT	CASSPLGLAGVSGPYDTQYF
TRBV7-2	-	few	TRBJ2-7	TGTGCCAGCACCGCCCCGGGTTCCTCCTACGAGCAGTACTTC	CASTAPGSSYEQYF
TRBV11-2	TRBD1	-	TRBJ1-2	TGTGCCAGCAGCTCGGACAGGCCCTATGGCTACACCTTC	CASSSDRPYGYTF
TRBV7-8	-	few	TRBJ2-5	TGTGCCAGCAGCTTAGCGCGTATCTCCCGGACAGTCCAAGAGACCCAGTACTTC	CASSLARISRTVQETQYF
TRBV11-2	-	few	TRBJ2-7	TGTGCCAGCAGCACCTCAGAAGACTCCTACGAGCAGTACTTC	CASSTSEDSYEQYF
TRBV6-5	-	-	TRBJ2-5	TGTGCCAGCAGTTCCGGTGAAGCAGGCCAAGAGACCCAGTACTTC	CASSSGEAGQETQYF
TRBV5-4	TRBD1	-	TRBJ1-4	TGTGCCAGCAGCTTGGGGGGACAGGGAGACGAAAAACTGTTTTTT	CASSLGGQGDEKLFF
TRBV27	TRBD2	many	TRBJ2-7	TGTGCCAGCAGTTCTCGGGGGGGTCCCTACGAGCAGTACTTC	CASSSRGGPYEQYF
TRBV29-1	-	few	TRBJ2-2	TGCAGCGTCCCTCCCCCCGGAGCCAACACCGGGGAGCTGTTTTTT	CSVPPPGANTGELFF
TRBV28	TRBD1	few	TRBJ2-5	TGTGCCAGCAGACCCCTCGACAGGGTAGAAGAGACCCAGTACTTC	CASRPLDRVEETQYF
TRBV9	TRBD2	few	TRBJ2-2	TGTGCCAGCAGCGTAGGAGGTAGCGGGATGACCGGGGAGCTGTTTTTT	CASSVGGSGMTGELFF
TRBV18	-	-	TRBJ2-1	TGTGCCAGCTCACGGGAGTCCAATGAGCAGTTCTTC	CASSRESNEQFF
TRBV5-6	-	-	TRBJ2-5	TGTGCCAGCAGCAGACACCTGTCTGGACAAGAGACCCAGTACTTC	CASSRHLSGQETQYF
TRBV29-1	-	medium-sized	TRBJ2-1	TGCAGCGCCACTAGGAATACGGGGAATGAGCAGTTCTTC	CSATRNTGNEQFF
TRBV7-2	TRBD1	few	TRBJ2-7	TGTGCCAGCAGCGTAGAGGGACAGGCTTTCGAGCAGTACTTC	CASSVEGQAFEQYF